A selection of T cell receptor beta chains follows, all from one sample in a study of CXCR3-negative and CXCR3-positive naive CD8 T cells. From the 5' RACE reads, TCRdb lists one entry per CDR3 protein and no DNA. The table counts 100,000 to 150,000 distinct CDR3 sequences; approximately 0.5% lies in the top ten. Sequenced input: naive CXCR3- CD8+ T cells from blood. The receptor set was obtained from a human donor in good health. Some clones in this sample may be carry-over from other donors' samples. Each CDR3 is given with its conserved first and last residue.

j_call v_call cdr3_length cdr3_aa
TRBJ1-5 TRBV15 17 CATSRDRGRQGNQPQHF
TRBJ1-5 TRBV28 14 CASSYGHSNQPQHF
TRBJ1-1 TRBV4-1 16 CASSFRDRGSNTEAFF
TRBJ2-7 TRBV20-1 13 CSAKSRDTYEQYF
TRBJ2-4 TRBV7-9 17 CASSLVGGRTSENIQYF
TRBJ1-1 TRBV4-2 17 CASSPHKGGQLNTEAFF
TRBJ1-1 TRBV12-3/TRBV12-4 14 CASSTLSENTEAFF
TRBJ2-5 TRBV7-9 16 CASSSTPGQGVETQYF
TRBJ2-5 TRBV7-7 13 CASSRLEQETQYF
TRBJ2-7 TRBV6-6 16 CASSYSPAGSSYEQYF
TRBJ2-5 TRBV29-1 15 CSVEGGSGLQETQYF
TRBJ1-2 TRBV27 12 CATLAANYGYTF
TRBJ2-5 TRBV29-1 15 CSVEDQAGVLETQYF
TRBJ2-2 TRBV15 14 CATEVLAGGGELFF
TRBJ2-2 TRBV4-3 17 CASSQDWVGRNTGELFF
TRBJ1-1 TRBV5-1 14 CASSLDPEGTEAFF
TRBJ1-1 TRBV10-3 13 CALGTGVNTEAFF
TRBJ2-1 TRBV13 13 CASSEGRSIEQFF
TRBJ1-2 TRBV5-1 13 CASSWDGDYGYTF
TRBJ2-7 TRBV20-1 14 CSASRTIPSYEQYF
TRBJ2-1 TRBV28 14 CASSLVAGDNEQFF
TRBJ2-1 TRBV7-9 13 CASSTSGGREQFF
TRBJ2-7 TRBV19 13 CASSIGQLYEQYF
TRBJ2-7 TRBV7-8 16 CASSLVGLAGDDEQYF
TRBJ2-7 TRBV4-1 16 CASSQDGSRGSYEQYF
TRBJ2-1 TRBV5-6 15 CASSLEGGPNNEQFF
TRBJ2-1 TRBV5-1 16 CASSLHETGRVNEQFF
TRBJ2-7 TRBV20-1 17 CSARDLGLAGEVHEQYF
TRBJ2-3 TRBV6-5 15 CASRGGHRSTDTQYF
TRBJ2-1 TRBV29-1 15 CSVDSYLSSYNEQFF
TRBJ2-7 TRBV3-1 13 CASSQIGGNEQYF
TRBJ2-7 TRBV28 15 CASTVGRWLGYEQYF
TRBJ2-7 TRBV7-2 16 CASSLATSGATYEQYF
TRBJ2-5 TRBV7-9 14 CASSGTSGKETQYF
TRBJ2-1 TRBV12-3/TRBV12-4 17 CASRQTAFGDSYNEQFF
TRBJ1-1 TRBV29-1 13 CSVATGRHTEAFF
TRBJ2-7 TRBV11-2 14 CASSLTAGQYERYF
TRBJ1-5 TRBV4-1 16 CASSQVSGAGNQPQHF
TRBJ2-1 TRBV20-1 16 CSARNPDSHSYNEQFF
TRBJ2-1 TRBV2 16 CASSELAGGPWNEQFF
TRBJ1-1 TRBV29-1 13 CSVMGSLNTEAFF
TRBJ2-1 TRBV29-1 13 CSFGTGGYNEQFF
TRBJ2-2 TRBV4-2 14 CASSQGTYTGELFF
TRBJ2-7 TRBV20-1 13 CSARVPGGYEQYF
TRBJ2-1 TRBV7-6 14 CASSLEGQTNEQFF
TRBJ2-6 TRBV6-5 15 CASSLQISGANVLTF
TRBJ1-1 TRBV29-1 13 CSVDDGQNTEAFF
TRBJ2-7 TRBV6-2/TRBV6-3 16 CASSYYGGVIPYEQYF
TRBJ1-1 TRBV29-1 12 CSVEDAVPEAFF
TRBJ2-5 TRBV28 13 CASTTTGEETQYF
TRBJ2-7 TRBV28 13 CASSLYSRQEQYF
TRBJ1-3 TRBV28 19 CASRTWINRDGDSGNTIYF
TRBJ2-7 TRBV29-1 13 CSAIGLGSYEQYF
TRBJ2-1 TRBV2 15 CASSEARGGVNEQFF